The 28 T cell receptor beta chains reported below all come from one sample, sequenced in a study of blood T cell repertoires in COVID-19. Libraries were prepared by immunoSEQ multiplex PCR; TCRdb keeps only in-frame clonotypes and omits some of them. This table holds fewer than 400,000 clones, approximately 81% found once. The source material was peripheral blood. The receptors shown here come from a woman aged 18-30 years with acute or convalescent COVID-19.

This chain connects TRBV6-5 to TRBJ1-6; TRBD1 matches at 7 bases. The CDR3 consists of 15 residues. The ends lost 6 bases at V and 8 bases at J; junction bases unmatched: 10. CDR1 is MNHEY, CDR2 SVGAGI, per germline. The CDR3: CASSRLTGSDSPLHF. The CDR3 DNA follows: TGTGCCAGCAGCCGACTGACAGGGTCCGATTCACCCCTCCACTTT.

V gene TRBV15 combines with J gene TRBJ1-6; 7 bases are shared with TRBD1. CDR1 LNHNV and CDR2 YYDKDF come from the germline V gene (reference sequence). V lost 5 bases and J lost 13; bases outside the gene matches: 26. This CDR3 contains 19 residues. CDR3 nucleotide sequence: TGTGCCACCAGCGGAACCTCAGGGGTACCGACAGGGACTTGGAGGCCCCTCCACTTT. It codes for CATSGTSGVPTGTWRPLHF.

CDR3 bases: TGTGCCTGGAGGGGCAGAACGAACACTGAAGCTTTCTTT. This translates into CAWRGRTNTEAFF. The chain uses TRBV30 and TRBJ1-1; D remains unclear. Germline V lookup: CDR1 GTSNPN, CDR2 SVGIG (reference sequence). Trimming shortened V by 3 bases and J by 1 base, and 9 bases separated the two germline ends. CDR3 length: 13 residues.

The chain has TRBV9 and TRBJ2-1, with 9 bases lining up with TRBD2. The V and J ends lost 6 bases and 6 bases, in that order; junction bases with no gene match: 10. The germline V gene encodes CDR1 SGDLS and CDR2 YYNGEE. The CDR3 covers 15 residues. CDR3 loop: CASTPVAGGRNEQFF. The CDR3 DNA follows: TGTGCCAGCACTCCTGTGGCGGGGGGGCGCAATGAGCAGTTCTTC.

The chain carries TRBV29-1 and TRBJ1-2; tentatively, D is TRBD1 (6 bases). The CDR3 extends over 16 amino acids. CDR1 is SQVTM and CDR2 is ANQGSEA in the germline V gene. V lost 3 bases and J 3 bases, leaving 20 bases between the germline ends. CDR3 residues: CSVDWGQGAAYYGYTF. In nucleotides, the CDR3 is TGCAGCGTTGATTGGGGGCAGGGTGCCGCCTACTATGGCTACACCTTC.

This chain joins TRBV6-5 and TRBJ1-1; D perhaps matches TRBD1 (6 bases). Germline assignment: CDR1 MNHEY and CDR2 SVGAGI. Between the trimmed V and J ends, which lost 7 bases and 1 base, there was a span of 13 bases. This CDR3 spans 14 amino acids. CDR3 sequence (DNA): TGTGCCAGCACTTCAAGCAGGGGGAACACTGAAGCTTTCTTT. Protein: CASTSSRGNTEAFF.

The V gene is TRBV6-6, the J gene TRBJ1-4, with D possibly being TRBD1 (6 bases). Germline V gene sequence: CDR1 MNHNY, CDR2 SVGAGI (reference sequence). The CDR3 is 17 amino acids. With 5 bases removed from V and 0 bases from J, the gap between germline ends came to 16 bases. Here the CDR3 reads CASSLRGMGATNEKLFF. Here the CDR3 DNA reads TGTGCCAGCAGTCTTAGGGGGATGGGTGCAACTAATGAAAAACTGTTTTTT.

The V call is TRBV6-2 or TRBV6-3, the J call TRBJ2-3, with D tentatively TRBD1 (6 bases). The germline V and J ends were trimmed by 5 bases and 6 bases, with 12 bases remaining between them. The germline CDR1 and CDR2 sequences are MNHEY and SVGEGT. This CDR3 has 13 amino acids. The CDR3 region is CASSATGRDTQYF. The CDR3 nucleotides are TGTGCCAGCAGTGCGACAGGTCGGGATACGCAGTATTTT.

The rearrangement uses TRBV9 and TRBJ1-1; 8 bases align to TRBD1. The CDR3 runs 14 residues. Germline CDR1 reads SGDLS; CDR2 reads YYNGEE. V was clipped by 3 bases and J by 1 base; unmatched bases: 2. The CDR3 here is CASSAQGANTEAFF. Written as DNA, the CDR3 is TGTGCCAGCAGCGCGCAGGGGGCGAACACTGAAGCTTTCTTT.

Written as DNA, the CDR3 is TGTGCCAGTAGTATAGGTATCGAGGGAGGGAAGTCCTACGAGCAGTACTTC. Translated: CASSIGIEGGKSYEQYF. The V and J genes are TRBV19 and TRBJ2-7; 7 bases are a match to TRBD2. V lost 1 base to trimming and J lost 1 base; unmatched junction nucleotides: 10. The CDR3 covers 17 residues. Germline V CDR1 and CDR2: LNHDA, SQIVND (reference sequence).

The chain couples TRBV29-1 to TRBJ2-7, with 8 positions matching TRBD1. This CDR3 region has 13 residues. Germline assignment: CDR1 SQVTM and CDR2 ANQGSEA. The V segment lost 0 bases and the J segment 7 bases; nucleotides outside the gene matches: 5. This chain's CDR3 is CSVEEAGGREQYF. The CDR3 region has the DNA TGCAGCGTTGAAGAAGCAGGGGGCCGGGAGCAGTACTTC.

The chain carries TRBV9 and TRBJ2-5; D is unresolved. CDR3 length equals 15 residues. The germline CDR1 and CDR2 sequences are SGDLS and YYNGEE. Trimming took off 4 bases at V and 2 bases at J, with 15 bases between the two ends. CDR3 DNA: TGTGCCAGCAGCCCGCGTCTAGGATTACAAGAGACCCAGTACTTC. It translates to CASSPRLGLQETQYF.

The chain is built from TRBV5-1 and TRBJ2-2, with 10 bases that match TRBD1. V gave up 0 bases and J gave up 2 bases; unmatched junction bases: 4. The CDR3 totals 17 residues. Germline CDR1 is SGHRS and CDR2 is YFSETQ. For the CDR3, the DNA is TGCGCCAGCAGCTTGGCGGGACAGGGGATCAACACCGGGGAGCTGTTTTTT. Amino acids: CASSLAGQGINTGELFF.

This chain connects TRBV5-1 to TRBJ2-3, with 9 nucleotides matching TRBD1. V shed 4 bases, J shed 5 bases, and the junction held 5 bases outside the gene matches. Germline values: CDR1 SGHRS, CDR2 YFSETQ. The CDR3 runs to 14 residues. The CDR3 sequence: CASSNRGQGDTQYF. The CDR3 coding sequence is TGCGCCAGCAGCAACAGGGGGCAAGGAGATACGCAGTATTTT.

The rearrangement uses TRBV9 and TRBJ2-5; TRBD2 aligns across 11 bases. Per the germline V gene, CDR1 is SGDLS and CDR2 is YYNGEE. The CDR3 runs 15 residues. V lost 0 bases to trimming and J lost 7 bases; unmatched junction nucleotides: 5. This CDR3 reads CASSVGQGLAVTQYF. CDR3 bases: TGTGCCAGCAGCGTAGGGCAGGGACTAGCGGTGACCCAGTACTTC.

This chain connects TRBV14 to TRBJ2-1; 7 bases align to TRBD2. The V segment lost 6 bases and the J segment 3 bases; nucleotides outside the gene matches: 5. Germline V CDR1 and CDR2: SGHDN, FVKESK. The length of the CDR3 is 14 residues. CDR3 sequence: CASSKRGFYNEQFF. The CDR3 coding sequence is TGTGCCAGCAGTAAGCGGGGTTTCTACAATGAGCAGTTCTTC.

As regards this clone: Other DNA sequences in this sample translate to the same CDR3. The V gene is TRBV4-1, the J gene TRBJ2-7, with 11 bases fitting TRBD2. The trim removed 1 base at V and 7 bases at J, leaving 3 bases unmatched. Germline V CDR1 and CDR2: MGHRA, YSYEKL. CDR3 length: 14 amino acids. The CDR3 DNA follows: TGCGCCAGCAGCCAAGTAGCGGGAGGGCGGGAGCAGTACTTC. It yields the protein CASSQVAGGREQYF.

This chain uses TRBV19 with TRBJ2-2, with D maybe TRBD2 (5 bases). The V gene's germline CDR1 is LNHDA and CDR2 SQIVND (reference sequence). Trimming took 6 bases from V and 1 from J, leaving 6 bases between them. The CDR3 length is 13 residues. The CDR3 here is CASSGVNTGELFF. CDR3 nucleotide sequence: TGTGCCAGTAGCGGGGTGAACACCGGGGAGCTGTTTTTT.

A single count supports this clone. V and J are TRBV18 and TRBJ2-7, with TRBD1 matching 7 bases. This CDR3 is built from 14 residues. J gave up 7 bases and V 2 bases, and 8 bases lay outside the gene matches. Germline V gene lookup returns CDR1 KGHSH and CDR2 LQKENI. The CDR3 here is CASSPETGIREQYF. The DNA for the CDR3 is TGTGCCAGCTCACCAGAGACAGGGATTCGGGAGCAGTACTTC. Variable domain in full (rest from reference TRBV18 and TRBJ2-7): NAGVMQNPRHLVRRRGQEARLRCSPMKGHSHVYWYRQLPEEGLKFMVYLQKENIIDESGMPKERFSAEFPKEGPSILRIQQVVRGDSAAYFCASSPETGIREQYFGPGTRLTVT.

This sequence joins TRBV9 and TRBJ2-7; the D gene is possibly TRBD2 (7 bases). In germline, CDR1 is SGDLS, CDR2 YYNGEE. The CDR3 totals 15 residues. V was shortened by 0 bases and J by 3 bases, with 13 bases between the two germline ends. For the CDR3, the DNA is TGTGCCAGCAGCGTAGACGCGGGGGCCCGCTACGAGCAGTACTTC. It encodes CASSVDAGARYEQYF.

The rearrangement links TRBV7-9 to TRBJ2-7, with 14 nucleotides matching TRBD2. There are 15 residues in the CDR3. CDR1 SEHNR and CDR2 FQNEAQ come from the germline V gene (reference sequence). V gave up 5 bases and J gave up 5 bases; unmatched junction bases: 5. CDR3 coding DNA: TGTGCCAGCAGCCGGACTAGCGGGGGGAGGAACGAGCAGTACTTC. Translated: CASSRTSGGRNEQYF.

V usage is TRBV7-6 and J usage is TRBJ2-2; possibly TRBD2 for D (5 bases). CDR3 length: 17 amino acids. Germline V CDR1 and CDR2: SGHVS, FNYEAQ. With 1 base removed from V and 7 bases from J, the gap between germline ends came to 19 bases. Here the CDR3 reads CASSLVSMGRSDGELFF. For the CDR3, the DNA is TGTGCCAGCAGCTTAGTATCCATGGGTCGTAGCGACGGGGAGCTGTTTTTT.

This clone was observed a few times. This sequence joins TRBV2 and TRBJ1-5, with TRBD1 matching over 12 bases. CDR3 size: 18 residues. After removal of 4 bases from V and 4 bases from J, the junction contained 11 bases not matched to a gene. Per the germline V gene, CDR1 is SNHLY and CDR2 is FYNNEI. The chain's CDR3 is CASSGPGQGASSNQPQHF. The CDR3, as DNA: TGTGCCAGCAGTGGTCCGGGACAGGGGGCCAGTAGTAATCAGCCCCAGCATTTT.

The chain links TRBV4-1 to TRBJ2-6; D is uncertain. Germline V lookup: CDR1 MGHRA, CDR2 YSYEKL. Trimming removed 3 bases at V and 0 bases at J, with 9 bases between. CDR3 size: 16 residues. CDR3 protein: CASSQPQVSGANVLTF. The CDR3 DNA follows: TGCGCCAGCAGCCAGCCCCAGGTCTCTGGGGCCAACGTCCTGACTTTC.

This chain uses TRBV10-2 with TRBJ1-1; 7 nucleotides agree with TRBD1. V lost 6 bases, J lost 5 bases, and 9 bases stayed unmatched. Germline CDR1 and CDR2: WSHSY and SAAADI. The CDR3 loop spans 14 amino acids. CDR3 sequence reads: CASRGDRMGTEAFF. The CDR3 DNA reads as TGCGCCAGCAGGGGGGACAGAATGGGGACTGAAGCTTTCTTT.

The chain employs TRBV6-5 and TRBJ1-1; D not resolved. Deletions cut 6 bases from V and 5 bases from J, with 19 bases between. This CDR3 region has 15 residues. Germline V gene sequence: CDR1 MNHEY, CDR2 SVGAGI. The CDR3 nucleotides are TGTGCCAGCAGGGGGAGGAGAACTTCGGGGACTGAAGCTTTCTTT. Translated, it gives CASRGRRTSGTEAFF.

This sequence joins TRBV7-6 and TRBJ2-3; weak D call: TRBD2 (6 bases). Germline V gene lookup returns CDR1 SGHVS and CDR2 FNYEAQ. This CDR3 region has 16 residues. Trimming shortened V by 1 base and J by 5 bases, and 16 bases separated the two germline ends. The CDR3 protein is CASSLGPAGAVDTQYF. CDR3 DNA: TGTGCCAGCAGCTTAGGGCCAGCGGGCGCGGTAGATACGCAGTATTTT.

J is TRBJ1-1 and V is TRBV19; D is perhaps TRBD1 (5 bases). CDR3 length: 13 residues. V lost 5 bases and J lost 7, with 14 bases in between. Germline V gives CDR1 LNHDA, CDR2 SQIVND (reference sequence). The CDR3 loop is CASSPRTLDEAFF. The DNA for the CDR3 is TGTGCCAGTAGTCCAAGGACACTGGATGAAGCTTTCTTT.